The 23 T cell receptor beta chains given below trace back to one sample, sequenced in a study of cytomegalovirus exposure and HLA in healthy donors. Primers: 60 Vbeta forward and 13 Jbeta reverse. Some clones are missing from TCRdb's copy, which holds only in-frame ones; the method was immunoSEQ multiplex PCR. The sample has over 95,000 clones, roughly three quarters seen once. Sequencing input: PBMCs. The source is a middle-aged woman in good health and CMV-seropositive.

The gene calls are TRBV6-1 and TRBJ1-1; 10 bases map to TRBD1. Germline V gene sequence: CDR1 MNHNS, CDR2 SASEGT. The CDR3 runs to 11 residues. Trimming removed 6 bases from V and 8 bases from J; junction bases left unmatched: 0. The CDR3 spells CASRGQGEAFF. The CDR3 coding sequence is TGTGCCAGCAGGGGACAGGGGGAAGCTTTCTTT.

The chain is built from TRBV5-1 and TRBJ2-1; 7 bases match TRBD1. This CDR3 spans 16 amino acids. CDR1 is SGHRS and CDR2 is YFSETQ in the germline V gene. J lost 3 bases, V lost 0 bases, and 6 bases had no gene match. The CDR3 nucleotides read TGCGCCAGCAGCTTGGAAGGGGGCCTTCACTACAATGAGCAGTTCTTC. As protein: CASSLEGGLHYNEQFF.

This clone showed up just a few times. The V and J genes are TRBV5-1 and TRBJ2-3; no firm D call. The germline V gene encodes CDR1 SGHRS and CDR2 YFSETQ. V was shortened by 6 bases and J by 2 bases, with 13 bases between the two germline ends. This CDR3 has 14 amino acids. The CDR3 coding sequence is TGCGCCAGCACCTGGAGCAAGTTCACAGATACGCAGTATTTT. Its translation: CASTWSKFTDTQYF.

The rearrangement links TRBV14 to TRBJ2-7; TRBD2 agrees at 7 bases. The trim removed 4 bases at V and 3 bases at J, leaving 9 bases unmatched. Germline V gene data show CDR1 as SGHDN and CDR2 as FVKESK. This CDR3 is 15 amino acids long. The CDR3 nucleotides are TGTGCCAGCAGCCGATGGACTAGAACACTCTACGAGCAGTACTTC. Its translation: CASSRWTRTLYEQYF.

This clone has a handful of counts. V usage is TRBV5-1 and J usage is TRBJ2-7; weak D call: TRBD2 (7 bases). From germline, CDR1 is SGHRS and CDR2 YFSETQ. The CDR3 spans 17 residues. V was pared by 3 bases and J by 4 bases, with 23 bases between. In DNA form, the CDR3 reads TGCGCCAGCAGCTGGGAGGGATCCGGGGGCTCAGTTTACGAGCAGTACTTC. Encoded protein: CASSWEGSGGSVYEQYF.

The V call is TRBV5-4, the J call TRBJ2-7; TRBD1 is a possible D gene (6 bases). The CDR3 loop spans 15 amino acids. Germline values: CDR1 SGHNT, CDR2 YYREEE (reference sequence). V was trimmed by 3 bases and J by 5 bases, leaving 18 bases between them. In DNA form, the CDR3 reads TGTGCCAGCAGCTCCCCACTAGGGACAAGGAACGAGCAGTACTTC. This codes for CASSSPLGTRNEQYF.

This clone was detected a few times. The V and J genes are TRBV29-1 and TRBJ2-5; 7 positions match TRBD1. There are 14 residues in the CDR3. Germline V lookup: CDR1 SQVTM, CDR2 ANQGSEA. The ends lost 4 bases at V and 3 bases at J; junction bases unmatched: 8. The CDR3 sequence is CSVGEGALEETQYF. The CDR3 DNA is TGCAGCGTTGGAGAGGGGGCTCTAGAAGAGACCCAGTACTTC.

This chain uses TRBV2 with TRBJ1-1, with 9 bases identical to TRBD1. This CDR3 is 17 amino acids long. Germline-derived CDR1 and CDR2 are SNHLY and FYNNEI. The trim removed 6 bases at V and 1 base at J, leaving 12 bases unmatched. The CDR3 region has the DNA TGTGCCAGCAGCTGGATCGGGCCGGGACAGGGGAACACTGAAGCTTTCTTT. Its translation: CASSWIGPGQGNTEAFF.

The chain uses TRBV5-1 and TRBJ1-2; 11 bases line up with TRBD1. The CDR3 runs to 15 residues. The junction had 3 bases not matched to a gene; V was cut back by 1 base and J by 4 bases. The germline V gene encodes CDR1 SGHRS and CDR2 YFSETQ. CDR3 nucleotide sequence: TGCGCCAGCAGCTTGCCCGGGACAGGGGGCTATGGCTACACCTTC. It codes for CASSLPGTGGYGYTF. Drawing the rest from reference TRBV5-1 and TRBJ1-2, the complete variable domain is KAGVTQTPRYLIKTRGQQVTLSCSPISGHRSVSWYQQTPGQGLQFLFEYFSETQRNKGNFPGRFSGRQFSNSRSEMNVSTLELGDSALYLCASSLPGTGGYGYTFGSGTRLTVV.

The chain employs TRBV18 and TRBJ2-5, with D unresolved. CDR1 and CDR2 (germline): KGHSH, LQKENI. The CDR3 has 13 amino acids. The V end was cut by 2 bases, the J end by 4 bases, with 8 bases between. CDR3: CASSPYPGETQYF. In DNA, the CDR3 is TGTGCCAGCTCACCATACCCGGGAGAGACCCAGTACTTC.

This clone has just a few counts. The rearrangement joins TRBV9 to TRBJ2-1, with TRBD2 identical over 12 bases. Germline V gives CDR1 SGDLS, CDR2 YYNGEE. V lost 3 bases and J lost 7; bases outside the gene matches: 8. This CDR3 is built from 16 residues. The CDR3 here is CASSDPTSGGRNEQFF. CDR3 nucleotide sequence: TGTGCCAGCAGCGATCCGACTAGCGGGGGTCGGAATGAGCAGTTCTTC.

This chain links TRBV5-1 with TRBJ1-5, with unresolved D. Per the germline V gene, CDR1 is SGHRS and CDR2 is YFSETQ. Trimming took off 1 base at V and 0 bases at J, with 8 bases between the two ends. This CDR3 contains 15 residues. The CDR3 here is CASSLTGGSNQPQHF. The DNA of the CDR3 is TGCGCCAGCAGCTTGACCGGCGGTAGCAATCAGCCCCAGCATTTT.

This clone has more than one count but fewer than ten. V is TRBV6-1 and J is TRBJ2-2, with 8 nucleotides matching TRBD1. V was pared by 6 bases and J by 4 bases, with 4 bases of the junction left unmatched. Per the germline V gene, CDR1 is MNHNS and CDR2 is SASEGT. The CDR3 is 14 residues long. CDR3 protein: CASSPGGITGELFF. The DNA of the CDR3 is TGTGCCAGCAGCCCAGGGGGCATCACCGGGGAGCTGTTTTTT.

The CDR3 spells CASSTLTGSESPQHF. CDR3 nucleotides: TGTGCCAGTAGTACCTTGACAGGGTCCGAGTCGCCCCAGCATTTT. V is TRBV19 and J is TRBJ1-5; 7 positions match TRBD1. The junction had 12 bases not matched to a gene; V was cut back by 4 bases and J by 9 bases. Germline CDR1 LNHDA, CDR2 SQIVND (reference sequence). This CDR3 has 15 amino acids.

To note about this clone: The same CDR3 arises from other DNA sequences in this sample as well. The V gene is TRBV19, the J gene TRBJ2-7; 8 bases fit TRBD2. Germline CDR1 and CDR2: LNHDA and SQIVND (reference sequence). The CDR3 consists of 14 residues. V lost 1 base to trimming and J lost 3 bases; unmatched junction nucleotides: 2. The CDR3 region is CASSIVAGGYEQYF. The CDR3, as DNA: TGTGCCAGTAGTATAGTGGCGGGGGGCTACGAGCAGTACTTC.

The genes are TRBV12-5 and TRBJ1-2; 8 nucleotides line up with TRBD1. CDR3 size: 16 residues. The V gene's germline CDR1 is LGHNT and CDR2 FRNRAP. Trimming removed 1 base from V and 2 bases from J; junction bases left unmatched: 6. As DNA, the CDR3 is TGTGCTAGTGGTTTGGGTAGACAGGGGACCAACTATGGCTACACCTTC. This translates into CASGLGRQGTNYGYTF.

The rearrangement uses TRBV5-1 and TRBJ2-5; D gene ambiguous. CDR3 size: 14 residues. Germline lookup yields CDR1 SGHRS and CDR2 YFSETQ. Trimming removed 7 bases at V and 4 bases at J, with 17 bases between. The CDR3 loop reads CASFGTTSGETQYF. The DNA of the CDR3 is TGCGCCAGCTTCGGTACCACCTCAGGAGAGACCCAGTACTTC. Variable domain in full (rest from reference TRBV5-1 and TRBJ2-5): KAGVTQTPRYLIKTRGQQVTLSCSPISGHRSVSWYQQTPGQGLQFLFEYFSETQRNKGNFPGRFSGRQFSNSRSEMNVSTLELGDSALYLCASFGTTSGETQYFGPGTRLLVL.

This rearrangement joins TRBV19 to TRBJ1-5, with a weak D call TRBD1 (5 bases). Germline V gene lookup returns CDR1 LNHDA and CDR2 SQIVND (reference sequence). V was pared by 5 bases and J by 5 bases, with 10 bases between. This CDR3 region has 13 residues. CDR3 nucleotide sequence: TGTGCCAGTAGTGGCGGGGGATATCAGCCCCAGCATTTT. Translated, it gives CASSGGGYQPQHF. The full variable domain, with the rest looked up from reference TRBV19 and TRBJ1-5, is DGGITQSPKYLFRKEGQNVTLSCEQNLNHDAMYWYRQDPGQGLRLIYYSQIVNDFQKGDIAEGYSVSREKKESFPLTVTSAQKNPTAFYLCASSGGGYQPQHFGDGTRLSIL.

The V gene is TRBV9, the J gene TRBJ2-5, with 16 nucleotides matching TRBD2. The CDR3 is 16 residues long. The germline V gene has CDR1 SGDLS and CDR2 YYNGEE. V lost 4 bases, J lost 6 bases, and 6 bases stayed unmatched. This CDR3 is CASSLGTSGGAKTQYF. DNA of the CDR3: TGTGCCAGCAGCCTCGGGACTAGCGGGGGGGCGAAGACCCAGTACTTC.

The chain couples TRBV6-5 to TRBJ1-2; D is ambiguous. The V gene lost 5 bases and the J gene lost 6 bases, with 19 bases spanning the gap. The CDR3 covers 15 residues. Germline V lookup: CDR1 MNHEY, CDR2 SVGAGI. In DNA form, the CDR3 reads TGTGCCAGCAGTCCCCGGGTTGGCTCCCTGGATGGCTACACCTTC. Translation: CASSPRVGSLDGYTF.

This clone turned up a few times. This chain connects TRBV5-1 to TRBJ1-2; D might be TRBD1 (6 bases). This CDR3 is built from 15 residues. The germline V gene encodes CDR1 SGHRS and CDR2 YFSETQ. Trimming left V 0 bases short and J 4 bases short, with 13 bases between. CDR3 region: CASSLESGRGYGYTF. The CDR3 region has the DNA TGCGCCAGCAGCTTGGAATCTGGCAGGGGCTATGGCTACACCTTC.

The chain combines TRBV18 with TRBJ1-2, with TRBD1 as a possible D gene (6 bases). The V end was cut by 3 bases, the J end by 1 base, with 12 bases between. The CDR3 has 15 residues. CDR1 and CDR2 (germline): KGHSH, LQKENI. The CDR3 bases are TGTGCCAGCTCACCTACAGGGCGAAATAACTATGGCTACACCTTC. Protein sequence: CASSPTGRNNYGYTF.

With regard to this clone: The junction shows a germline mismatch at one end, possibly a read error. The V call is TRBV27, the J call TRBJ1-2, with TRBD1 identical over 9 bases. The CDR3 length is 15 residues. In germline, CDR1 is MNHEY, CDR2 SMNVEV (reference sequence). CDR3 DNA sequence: TGCGCCAGCAGTCGAAACATCGGGACAGGGAAAGGCTACACCTTC. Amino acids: CASSRNIGTGKGYTF.